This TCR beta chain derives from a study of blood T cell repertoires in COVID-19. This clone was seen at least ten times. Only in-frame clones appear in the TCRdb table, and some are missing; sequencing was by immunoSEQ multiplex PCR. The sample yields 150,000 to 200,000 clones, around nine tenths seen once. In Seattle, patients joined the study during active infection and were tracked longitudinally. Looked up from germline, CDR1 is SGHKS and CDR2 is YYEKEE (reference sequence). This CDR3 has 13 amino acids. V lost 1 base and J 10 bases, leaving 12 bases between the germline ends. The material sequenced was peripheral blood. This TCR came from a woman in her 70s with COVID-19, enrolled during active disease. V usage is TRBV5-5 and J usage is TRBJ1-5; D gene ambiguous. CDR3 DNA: TGTGCCAGCAGCTTGTCCCGACTGTCACCCCAGCATTTT. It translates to CASSLSRLSPQHF.